This TCR beta chain was retrieved from a study of T-cell memory formation after mild COVID-19. The CDR3 is 15 amino acids. Germline V CDR1 and CDR2: MNHEY, SVGAGI. After removal of 6 bases from V and 6 bases from J, the junction contained 7 bases not matched to a gene. This clonotype appeared a few times. cDNA libraries for TCR alpha and TCR beta, carrying sample barcodes and UMIs, came from 5'RACE with constant-segment primers. In TCRdb, the 5' RACE reads were re-called with MiXCR into one record per CDR3 protein. This sample yields roughly 620,000 distinct CDR3 sequences, of which roughly 18% are seen a single time; around 12% belongs to the top ten.

The chain carries TRBV6-5 and TRBJ2-4, with 11 nucleotides matching TRBD2. Sequenced: PBMCs or a T cell subset sorted from them (not recorded which). This TCR was recovered from an adult woman who had mild COVID-19 (a few samples of this study predate the infection). Cell type and time point are not known. CDR3 sequence: CASSTSGGSGNIQYF. Written as DNA, the CDR3 is TGTGCCAGCAGCACTAGCGGGGGCTCGGGAAACATTCAGTACTTC.